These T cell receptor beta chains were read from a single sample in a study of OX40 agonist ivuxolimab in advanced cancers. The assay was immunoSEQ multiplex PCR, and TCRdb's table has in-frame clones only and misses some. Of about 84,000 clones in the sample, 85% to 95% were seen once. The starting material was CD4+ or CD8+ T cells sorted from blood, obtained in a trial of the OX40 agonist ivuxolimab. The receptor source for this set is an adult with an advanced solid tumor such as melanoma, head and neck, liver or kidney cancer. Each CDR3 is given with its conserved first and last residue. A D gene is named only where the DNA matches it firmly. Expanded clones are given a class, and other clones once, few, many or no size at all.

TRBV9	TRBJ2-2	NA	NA	TGTGCCAGCAGCGTAGGGCAGGGGACCGGGGAGCTGTTTTTT	CASSVGQGTGELFF
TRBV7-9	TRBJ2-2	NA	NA	TGTGCCAGCAGCTTAGCGGGGTATTGGGAGCTGTTTTTT	CASSLAGYWELFF
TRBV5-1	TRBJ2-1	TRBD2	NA	TGCGCCAGCAGCTCGACTAGCGGGAACGGTGAGCAGTTCTTC	CASSSTSGNGEQFF
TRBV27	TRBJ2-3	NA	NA	TGTGCCAGCACCTTCTTCGGGGGTGGAATGGATACGCAGTATTTT	CASTFFGGGMDTQYF
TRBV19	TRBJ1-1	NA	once	TGTGCCAGTAGTCTCATCCATCGGGGGAACACTGAAGCTTTCTTT	CASSLIHRGNTEAFF
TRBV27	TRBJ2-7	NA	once	TGTGCCAGCAGTTTATCTGACAGTCCCTACGAGCAGTACTTC	CASSLSDSPYEQYF
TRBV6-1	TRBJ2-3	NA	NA	TGTGCCAGCAGCTTAGGGGGGCTAGCACTAGATACGCAGTATTTT	CASSLGGLALDTQYF
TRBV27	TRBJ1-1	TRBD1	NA	TGTGCCAGCAGCCCAGGGGGTGGGCCTGAAGCTTTCTTT	CASSPGGGPEAFF
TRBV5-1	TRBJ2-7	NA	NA	TGCGCCAGCAGCTTCGGTCTCGGACAAGCCCTATACGAGCAGTACTTC	CASSFGLGQALYEQYF
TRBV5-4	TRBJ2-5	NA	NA	TGTGCCAGCAGCTTGCGCCGTGGGCAAGAGACCCAGTACTTC	CASSLRRGQETQYF
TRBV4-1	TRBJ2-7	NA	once	TGCGCCAGCAGCCCAAGGGGGGGCGCGGCATTTTACGAGCAGTACTTC	CASSPRGGAAFYEQYF
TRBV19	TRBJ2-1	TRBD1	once	TGTGCCAGTAGTATAGGGGACAGGGATTACAATGAGCAGTTCTTC	CASSIGDRDYNEQFF
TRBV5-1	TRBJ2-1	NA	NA	TGCGCCAGCAGCTTAGAGGCGGGGGCCTCCAATGAGCAGTTCTTC	CASSLEAGASNEQFF
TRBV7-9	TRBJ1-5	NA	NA	TGTGCCAGCAGCTGGGCGGGAAGCAATCAGCCCCAGCATTTT	CASSWAGSNQPQHF
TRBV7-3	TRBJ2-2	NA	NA	TGTGCCAGCAGCTTAAGGGCAGGGGTGAACACCGGGGAGCTGTTTTTT	CASSLRAGVNTGELFF
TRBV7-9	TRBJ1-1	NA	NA	TGTGCCAGCAGTCCGGTAACCACTGAAGCTTTCTTT	CASSPVTTEAFF
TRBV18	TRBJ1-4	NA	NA	TGTGCCAGCTCACCGGAGGGGGAAGCAACTAATGAAAAACTGTTTTTT	CASSPEGEATNEKLFF
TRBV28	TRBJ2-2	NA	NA	TGTGCCAGCAGTTTATGGGCCGCGACAGGCACGAACACCGGGGAGCTGTTTTTT	CASSLWAATGTNTGELFF
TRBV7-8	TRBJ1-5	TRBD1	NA	TGTGCCAGCAGCTCGGGACAGGGCGGCAATCAGCCCCAGCATTTT	CASSSGQGGNQPQHF
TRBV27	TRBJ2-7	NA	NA	TGTGCCAGCAGTTTAGGGTACGAGCAGTACTTC	CASSLGYEQYF
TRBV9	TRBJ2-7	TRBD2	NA	TGTGCCAGCAGCGTAGGTAGTAGCGGGCCCTACGAGCAGTACTTC	CASSVGSSGPYEQYF
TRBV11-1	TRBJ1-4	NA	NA	TGTGCCAGCAGCCTGGACAGTGGTGAAAAACTGTTTTTT	CASSLDSGEKLFF
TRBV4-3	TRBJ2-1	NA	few	TGCGCCAGCAGCCATAGTAGTCGGGGACCCAACAATGAGCAGTTCTTC	CASSHSSRGPNNEQFF
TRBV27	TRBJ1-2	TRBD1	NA	TGTGCCAGCAAGCCTGGGACAGATCAAGGCTACACCTTC	CASKPGTDQGYTF
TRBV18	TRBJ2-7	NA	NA	TGTGCCAGCTCACCAGGGGAGGACGAGCAGTACTTC	CASSPGEDEQYF
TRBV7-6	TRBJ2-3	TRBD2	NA	TGTGCCAGCAGCTGGAGCGGGGACACAGATACGCAGTATTTT	CASSWSGDTDTQYF
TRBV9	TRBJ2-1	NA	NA	TGTGCCAGCAGCGTAGGGGTAGCGGACTACAATGAGCAGTTCTTC	CASSVGVADYNEQFF
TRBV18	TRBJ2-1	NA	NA	TGTGCCAGCTCAGAACAGGGTCCTGAGCAGTTCTTC	CASSEQGPEQFF
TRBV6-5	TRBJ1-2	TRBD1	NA	TGTGCCAGCAGTTACCAGGGACAGAGGGATGGCTACACCTTC	CASSYQGQRDGYTF
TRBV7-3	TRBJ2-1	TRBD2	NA	TGTGCCAGCAGCTCCACTAGCGGCAGCTCCTACAATGAGCAGTTCTTC	CASSSTSGSSYNEQFF
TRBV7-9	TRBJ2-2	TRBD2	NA	TGTGCCAGCAGCTTACTTCCGGGACTAGCGGGAGGGCCAAACGGGGAGCTGTTTTTT	CASSLLPGLAGGPNGELFF
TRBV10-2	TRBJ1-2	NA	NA	TGCGCCAGCAGTGAGTCGATGAGGCGGGACCTCTATGGCTACACCTTC	CASSESMRRDLYGYTF
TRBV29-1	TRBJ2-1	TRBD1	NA	TGCAGCGTTGATCACCACGGGTGTGGGACAGGTGCCTACAATGAGCAGTTCTTC	CSVDHHGCGTGAYNEQFF
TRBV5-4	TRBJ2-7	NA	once	TGTGCCAGCAGCTTGGCCCCCTACGAGCAGTACTTC	CASSLAPYEQYF
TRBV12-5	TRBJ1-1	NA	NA	TGTGCTAGTGAAAAGACAGGTACTGAAGCTTTCTTT	CASEKTGTEAFF
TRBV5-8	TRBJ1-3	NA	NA	TGTGCCAGCAGCTGGGGGTCAAACACCATATATTTT	CASSWGSNTIYF
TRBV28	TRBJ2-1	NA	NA	TGTGCCAGCAGTTCTCTGGGCCCCGGAGGGGCCTACAATGAGCAGTTCTTC	CASSSLGPGGAYNEQFF
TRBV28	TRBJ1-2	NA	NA	TGTGCCAGCAGTCCACTTCGGGAAAGATATGGCTACACCTTC	CASSPLRERYGYTF
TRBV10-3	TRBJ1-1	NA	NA	TGTGCCATCAGTGTCGGGCGCAAACGGAACACTGAAGCTTTCTTT	CAISVGRKRNTEAFF
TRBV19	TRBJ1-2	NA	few	TGTGCCAGTAGTATAGATTCGGGTGGCTACACCTTC	CASSIDSGGYTF
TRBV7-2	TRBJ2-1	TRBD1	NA	TGTGCCAGCAGCTTCAGGGGGCTCGCGTACAATGAGCAGTTCTTC	CASSFRGLAYNEQFF